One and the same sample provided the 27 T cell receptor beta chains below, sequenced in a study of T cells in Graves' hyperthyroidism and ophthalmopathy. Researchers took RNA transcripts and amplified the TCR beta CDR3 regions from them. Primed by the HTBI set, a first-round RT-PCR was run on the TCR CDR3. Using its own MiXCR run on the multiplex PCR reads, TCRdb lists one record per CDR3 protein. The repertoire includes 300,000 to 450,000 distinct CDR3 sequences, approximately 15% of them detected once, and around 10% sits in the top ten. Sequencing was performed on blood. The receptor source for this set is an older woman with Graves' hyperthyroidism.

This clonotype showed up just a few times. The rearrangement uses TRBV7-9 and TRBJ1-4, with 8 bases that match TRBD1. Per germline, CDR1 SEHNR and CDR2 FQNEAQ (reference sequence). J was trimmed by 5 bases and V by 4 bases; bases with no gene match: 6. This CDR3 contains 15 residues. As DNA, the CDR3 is TGTGCCAGCAGCTCAACGGACAGGGACAATGAAAAACTGTTTTTT. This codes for CASSSTDRDNEKLFF.

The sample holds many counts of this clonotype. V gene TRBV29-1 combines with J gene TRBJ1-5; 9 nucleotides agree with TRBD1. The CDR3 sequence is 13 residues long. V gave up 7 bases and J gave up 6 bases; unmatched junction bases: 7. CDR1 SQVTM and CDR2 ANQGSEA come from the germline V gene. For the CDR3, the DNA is TGCAGCGCTCGGACAGGGGAAGGTCAGCCCCAGCATTTT. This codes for CSARTGEGQPQHF.

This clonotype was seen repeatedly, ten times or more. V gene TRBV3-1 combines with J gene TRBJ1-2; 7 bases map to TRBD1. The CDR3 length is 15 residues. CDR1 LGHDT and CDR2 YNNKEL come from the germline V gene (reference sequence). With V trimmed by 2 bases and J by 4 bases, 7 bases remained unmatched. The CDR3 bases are TGTGCCAGCAGCCAACTATACGGGACAGCCTATGGCTACACCTTC. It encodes CASSQLYGTAYGYTF.

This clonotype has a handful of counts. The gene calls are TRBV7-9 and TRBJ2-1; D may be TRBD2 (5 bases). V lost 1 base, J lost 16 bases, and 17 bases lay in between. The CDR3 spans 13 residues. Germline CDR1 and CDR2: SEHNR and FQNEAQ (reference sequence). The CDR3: CASSLVLETPPFF. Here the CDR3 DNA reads TGTGCCAGCAGCTTAGTACTAGAGACTCCCCCTTTCTTC. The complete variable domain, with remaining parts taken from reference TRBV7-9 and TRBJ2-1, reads DTGVSQNPRHKITKRGQNVTFRCDPISEHNRLYWYRQTLGQGPEFLTYFQNEAQLEKSRLLSDRFSAERPKGSFSTLEIQRTEQGDSAMYLCASSLVLETPPFFGPGTRLTVL.

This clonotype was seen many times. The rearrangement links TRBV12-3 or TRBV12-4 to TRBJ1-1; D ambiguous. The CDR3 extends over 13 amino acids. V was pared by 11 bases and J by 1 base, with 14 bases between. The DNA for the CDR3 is TGTGCCTGTCTTGGGCAACAGAACACTGAAGCTTTCTTT. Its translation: CACLGQQNTEAFF.

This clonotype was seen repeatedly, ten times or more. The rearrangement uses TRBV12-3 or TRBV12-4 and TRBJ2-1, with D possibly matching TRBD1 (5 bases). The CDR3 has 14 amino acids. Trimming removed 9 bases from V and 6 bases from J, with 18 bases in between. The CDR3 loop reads CASVKGMVGNEQFF. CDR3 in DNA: TGTGCCAGTGTTAAGGGGATGGTAGGCAATGAGCAGTTCTTC.

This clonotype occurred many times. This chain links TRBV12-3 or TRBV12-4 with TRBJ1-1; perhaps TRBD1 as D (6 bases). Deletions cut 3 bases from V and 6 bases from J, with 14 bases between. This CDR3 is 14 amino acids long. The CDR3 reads CASSLGHPRAEAFF. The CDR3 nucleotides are TGTGCCAGCAGTTTGGGACACCCGAGGGCTGAAGCTTTCTTT.

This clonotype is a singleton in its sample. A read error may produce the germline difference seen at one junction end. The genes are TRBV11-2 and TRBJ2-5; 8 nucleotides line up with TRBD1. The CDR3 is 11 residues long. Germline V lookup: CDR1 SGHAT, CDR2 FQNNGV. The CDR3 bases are TGTGCCAGCAGCTTACAGGGGGCTCTGCACTTC. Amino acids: CASSLQGALHF.

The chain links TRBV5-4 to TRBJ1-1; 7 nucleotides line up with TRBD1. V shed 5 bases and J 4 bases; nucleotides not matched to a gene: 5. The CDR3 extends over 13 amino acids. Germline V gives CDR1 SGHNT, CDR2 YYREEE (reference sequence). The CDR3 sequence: CASRRGGFTEAFF. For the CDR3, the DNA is TGTGCCAGCAGAAGAGGGGGCTTCACTGAAGCTTTCTTT.

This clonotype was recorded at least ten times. The chain's CDR3 is CSAGGRVAGSYEQYF. CDR3 DNA: TGCAGTGCTGGGGGTCGCGTAGCGGGCTCCTACGAGCAGTACTTC. The chain has TRBV20-1 and TRBJ2-7; 7 nucleotides align to TRBD2. The CDR3 runs 15 residues. V trimming: 5 bases; J trimming: 0 bases; junction bases outside the gene matches: 10. Per germline, CDR1 DFQATT and CDR2 SNEGSKA (reference sequence).

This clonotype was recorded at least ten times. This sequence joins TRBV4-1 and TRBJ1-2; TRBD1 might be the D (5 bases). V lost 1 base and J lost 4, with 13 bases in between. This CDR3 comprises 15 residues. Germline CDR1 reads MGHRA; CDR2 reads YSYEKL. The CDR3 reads CASSQVMAGLYGYTF. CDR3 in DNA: TGCGCCAGCAGCCAAGTGATGGCAGGGCTCTATGGCTACACCTTC.

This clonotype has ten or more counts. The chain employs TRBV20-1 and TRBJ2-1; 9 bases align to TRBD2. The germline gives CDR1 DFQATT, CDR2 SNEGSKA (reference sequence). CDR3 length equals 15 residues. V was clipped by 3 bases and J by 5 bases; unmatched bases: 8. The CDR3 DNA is TGCAGTGCTAGGAAAAGCGGGAGGTCCAACAATGAGCAGTTCTTC. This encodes CSARKSGRSNNEQFF.

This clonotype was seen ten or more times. CDR3 region: CASSLPGTGTGELFF. For the CDR3, the DNA is TGTGCCAGCAGTCTCCCGGGGACTGGCACCGGGGAGCTGTTTTTT. This chain links TRBV12-3 or TRBV12-4 with TRBJ2-2; TRBD2 is a possible D gene (6 bases). The CDR3 runs to 15 residues. Deletions cut 5 bases from V and 4 bases from J, with 14 bases between.

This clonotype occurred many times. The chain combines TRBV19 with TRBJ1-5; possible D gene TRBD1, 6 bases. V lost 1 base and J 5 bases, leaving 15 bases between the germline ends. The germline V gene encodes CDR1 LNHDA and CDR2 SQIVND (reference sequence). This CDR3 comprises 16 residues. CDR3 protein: CASSIGVRRQDQPQHF. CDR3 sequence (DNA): TGTGCCAGTAGTATAGGAGTACGGCGACAGGATCAGCCCCAGCATTTT.

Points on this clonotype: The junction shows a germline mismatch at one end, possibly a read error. The CDR3 coding sequence is TGTGCCAGCTGCTTAGCAGGACAGCCAACCTACGAGCAGTACTTC. Amino acids: CASCLAGQPTYEQYF. The chain is built from TRBV7-9 and TRBJ2-7, with D tentatively TRBD1 (6 bases). Germline CDR1 is SEHNR and CDR2 is FQNEAQ (reference sequence). The CDR3 is 15 amino acids. Variable domain in full (rest from reference TRBV7-9 and TRBJ2-7): DTGVSQNPRHKITKRGQNVTFRCDPISEHNRLYWYRQTLGQGPEFLTYFQNEAQLEKSRLLSDRFSAERPKGSFSTLEIQRTEQGDSAMYLCASCLAGQPTYEQYFGPGTRLTVT.

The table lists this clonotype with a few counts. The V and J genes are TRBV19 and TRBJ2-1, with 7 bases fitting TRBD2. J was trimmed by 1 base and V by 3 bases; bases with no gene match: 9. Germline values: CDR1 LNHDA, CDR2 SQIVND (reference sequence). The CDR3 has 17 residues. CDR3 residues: CASSIGGGPRSYNEQFF. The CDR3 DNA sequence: TGTGCCAGTAGTATCGGGGGAGGGCCGAGGTCCTACAATGAGCAGTTCTTC.

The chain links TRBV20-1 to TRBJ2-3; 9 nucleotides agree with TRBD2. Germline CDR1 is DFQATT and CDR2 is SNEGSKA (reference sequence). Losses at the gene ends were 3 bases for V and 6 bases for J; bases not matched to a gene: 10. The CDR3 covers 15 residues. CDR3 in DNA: TGCAGTGCTAGTCTGGCGGGAGGGGATGGGGATACGCAGTATTTT. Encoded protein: CSASLAGGDGDTQYF.

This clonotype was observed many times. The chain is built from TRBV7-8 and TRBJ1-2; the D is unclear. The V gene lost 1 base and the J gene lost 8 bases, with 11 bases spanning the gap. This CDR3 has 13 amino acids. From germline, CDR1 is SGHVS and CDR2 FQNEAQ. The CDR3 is CASSLGRTGGYTF. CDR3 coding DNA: TGTGCCAGCAGCTTAGGGCGAACGGGAGGCTACACCTTC.

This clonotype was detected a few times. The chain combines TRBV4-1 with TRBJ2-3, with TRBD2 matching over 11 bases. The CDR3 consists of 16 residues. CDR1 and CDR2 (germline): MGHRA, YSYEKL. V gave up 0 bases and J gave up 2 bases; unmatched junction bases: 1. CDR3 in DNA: TGCGCCAGCAGCCAAGATAGCGGGAGGGCCACAGATACGCAGTATTTT. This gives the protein CASSQDSGRATDTQYF.

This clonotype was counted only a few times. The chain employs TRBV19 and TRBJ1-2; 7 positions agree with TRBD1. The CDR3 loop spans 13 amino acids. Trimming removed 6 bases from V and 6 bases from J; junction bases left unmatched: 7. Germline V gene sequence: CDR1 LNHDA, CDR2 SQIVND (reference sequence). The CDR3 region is CASRDRMLNGYTF. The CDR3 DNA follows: TGTGCCAGTAGGGACAGGATGCTTAATGGCTACACCTTC.

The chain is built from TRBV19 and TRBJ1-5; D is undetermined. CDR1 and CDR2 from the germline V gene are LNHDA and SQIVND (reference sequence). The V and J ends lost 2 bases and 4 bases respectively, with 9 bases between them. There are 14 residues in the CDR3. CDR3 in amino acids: CASSIRSTNQPQHF. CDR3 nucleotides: TGTGCCAGTAGTATAAGGTCTACAAATCAGCCCCAGCATTTT.

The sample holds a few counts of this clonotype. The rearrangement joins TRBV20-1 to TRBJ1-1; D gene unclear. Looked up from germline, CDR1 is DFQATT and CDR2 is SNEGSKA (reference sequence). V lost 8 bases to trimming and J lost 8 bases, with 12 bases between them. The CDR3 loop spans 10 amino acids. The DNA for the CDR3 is TGCAGTTCAGGCCGGGGAGAAGCTTTCTTT. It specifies CSSGRGEAFF.

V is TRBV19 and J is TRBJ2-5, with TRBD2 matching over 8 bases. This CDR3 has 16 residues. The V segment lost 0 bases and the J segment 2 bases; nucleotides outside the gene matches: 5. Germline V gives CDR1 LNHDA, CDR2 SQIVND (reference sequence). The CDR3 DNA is TGTGCCAGTAGTATAGACCCGGGAGGGGAGCAAGAGACCCAGTACTTC. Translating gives CASSIDPGGEQETQYF.

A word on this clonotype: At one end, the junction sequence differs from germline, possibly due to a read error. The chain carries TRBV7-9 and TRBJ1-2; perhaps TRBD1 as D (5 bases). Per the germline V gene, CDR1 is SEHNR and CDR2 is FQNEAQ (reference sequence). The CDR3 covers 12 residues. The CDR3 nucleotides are TGTGCCAGCAGCCGGGACGGATATGGCAACACCTTC. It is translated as CASSRDGYGNTF.

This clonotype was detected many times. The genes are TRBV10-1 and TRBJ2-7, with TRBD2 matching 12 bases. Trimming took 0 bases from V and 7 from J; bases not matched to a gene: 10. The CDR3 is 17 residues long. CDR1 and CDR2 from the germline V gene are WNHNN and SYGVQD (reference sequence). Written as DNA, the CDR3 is TGCGCCAGCAGTGAGTCGAAGGCTAGCGGGAGGGCGTGGGAGCAGTACTTC. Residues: CASSESKASGRAWEQYF.

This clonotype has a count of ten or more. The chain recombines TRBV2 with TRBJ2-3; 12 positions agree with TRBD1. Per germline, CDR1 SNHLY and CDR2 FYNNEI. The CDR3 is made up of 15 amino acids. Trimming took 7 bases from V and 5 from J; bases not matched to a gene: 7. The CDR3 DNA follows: TGTGCCAGCATTCCGGGACAGGGGGCTCGAGATACGCAGTATTTT. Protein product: CASIPGQGARDTQYF.

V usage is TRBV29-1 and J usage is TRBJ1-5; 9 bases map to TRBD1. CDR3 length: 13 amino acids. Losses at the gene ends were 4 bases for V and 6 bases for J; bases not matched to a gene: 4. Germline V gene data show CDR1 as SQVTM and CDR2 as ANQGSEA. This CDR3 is CSVGQGGGQPQHF. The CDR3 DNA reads TGCAGCGTTGGACAGGGGGGGGGTCAGCCCCAGCATTTT.